This T cell receptor beta chain is drawn from a study of radiation and T cells in renal cell carcinoma (dated by TCRdb to about 2020). Background on the whole study: Samples came from a clinical trial, in which primary renal cell carcinomas received 15 Gy stereotactic body radiation therapy followed by nephrectomy 4 weeks later. In total, 53 samples underwent TCR beta sequencing: approximately 26 tumors plus 27 peripheral blood samples. In the approximately 57 samples combined, 4,016,671 unique CDR3 nucleotide sequences were found, encoding 2.5 million or so unique CDR3 amino acid sequences. What the authors observed across the whole study: Blood repertoire dynamics were not followed beyond 4 weeks after treatment. Because pretreatment tumor biopsies were not available, the baseline intratumoral presence of clonotypes could not be determined. In blood, the top tumor clonotypes increased from baseline to 2 weeks after radiation and then shrank by 4 weeks, which suggests a temporary expansion of tumor-resident clones. Effects of radiation dose or scheduling on the TCR repertoire could not be addressed with the single-armed trial design.

The time point label, read with the paper, signifies: baseline pretreatment blood. The intended sense of this specimen's treatment or condition label: 15 Gy SBRT to primary tumor, nephrectomy 4 weeks later. To follow tumor-enriched clonotypes, serial peripheral blood was collected from radiation-treated patients at baseline and at 2 weeks and 4 weeks after SBRT. Every patient's renal cell carcinoma showed clear cell pathology. Genomic DNA for TCR sequencing was prepared using the QIAamp DNA Blood Mini Kit (Qiagen). The analyses included just those samples that passed every quality control check. TCR beta libraries were generated from genomic DNA with the immunoSEQ kit, following the manufacturer's recommendations. To prepare the libraries, a first multiplex PCR with proprietary primers was run, followed by a second PCR that added unique barcodes, and a bead cleanup was done after each round. A positive control reaction and a negative control reaction, both provided in the kit, were run with every batch of samples. The final libraries underwent checking on an Agilent 4200 TapeStation D1000 ScreenTape, volumetric pooling, and quantification by qPCR. Sequencing was performed on an Illumina NextSeq500 using a MidOutput 150-cycle cartridge, with 156 Read1 cycles, 15 Index1 cycles, and the kit custom primers. The pooled library was loaded at 0.95 to 1 pM, with a roughly 20% PhiX control spiked in. The paper's data handling went like this. Vendor-processed data were analyzed in R, and a clonotype was defined as all T cells sharing the same CDR3 nucleotide sequence. For clone abundance analyses, frequencies were normalized to the 10,000 most abundant clones in each sample. Public T cell clones, which averaged fewer than five per sample, were excluded before analysis. A difference in abundance of at least 32-fold between compartments was used to define tumor-enriched and baseline blood-enriched clonotypes. A beta-binomial differential abundance model was used to identify clonotypes that expanded or contracted between blood time points. Tumor-blood repertoire similarity was measured with the Baroni-Urbani and Buser coefficient, and group comparisons used two-tailed Wilcoxon tests in R. TCRdb limited this immuneACCESS table to in-frame rearrangements with V and J called. A share of clones is missing; checked studies link under half to unresolved V genes, and the rest is unexplained. From that table come the V and J calls and clone size; the DNA was used to work out D and trimming. This sample comprises approximately 140,000 clones, about 87% of them detected only once. Of the sample, around 4% is held by the ten largest clones.

V trim: 2 bases; J trim: 1 base; unmatched bases: 1. The cysteine opens and the phenylalanine closes a CDR3 of 15 amino acids. CDR3 DNA only is kept here, 45 bases in frame from base 1. From a lookup of the germline V gene, CDR1 and CDR2 are SGHVS and FNYEAQ. About this clone itself: What antigen it recognizes has not been identified. Within one base of it there is no much larger clone, and no base qualities were kept.

Here the chain combines TRBV7-6 and TRBJ2-2, with 7 middle bases fitting TRBD1. The sequence derives from a woman in her 70s with renal cell carcinoma. Specimen: blood, collected from a patient whose treatment included radiotherapy and nephrectomy. The DNA reads as follows: TGTGCCAGCAGCTTAAGGACAGGGAACACCGGGGAGCTGTTTTTT. Its coded protein is CASSLRTGNTGELFF.